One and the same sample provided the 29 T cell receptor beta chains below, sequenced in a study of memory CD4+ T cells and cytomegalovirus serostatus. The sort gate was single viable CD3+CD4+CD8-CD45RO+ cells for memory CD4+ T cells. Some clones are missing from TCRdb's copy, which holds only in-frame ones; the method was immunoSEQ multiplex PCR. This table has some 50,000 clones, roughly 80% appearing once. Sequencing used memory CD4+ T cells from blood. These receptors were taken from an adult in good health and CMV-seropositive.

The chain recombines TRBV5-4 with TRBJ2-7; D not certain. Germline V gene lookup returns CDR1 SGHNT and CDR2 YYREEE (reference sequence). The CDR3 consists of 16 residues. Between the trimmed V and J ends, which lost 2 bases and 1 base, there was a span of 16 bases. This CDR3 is CASSFGGRLGSYEQYF. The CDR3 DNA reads TGTGCCAGCAGCTTTGGCGGACGGCTGGGGTCCTACGAGCAGTACTTC.

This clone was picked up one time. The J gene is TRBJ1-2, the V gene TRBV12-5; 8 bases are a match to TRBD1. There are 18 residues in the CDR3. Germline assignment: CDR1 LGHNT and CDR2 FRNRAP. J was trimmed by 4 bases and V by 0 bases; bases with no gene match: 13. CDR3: CASGLVGMGQGAPYGYTF. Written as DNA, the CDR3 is TGTGCTAGTGGTTTGGTAGGGATGGGGCAGGGGGCTCCCTATGGCTACACCTTC.

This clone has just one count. The CDR3, as DNA: TGCAGTGCCAGGTTTCTATCAGGCTACACCTTC. Residues: CSARFLSGYTF. The chain employs TRBV20-1 and TRBJ1-2; D ambiguous. This CDR3 contains 11 residues. The V end lost 6 bases, the J end lost 8 bases, and 13 bases lay between the germline ends. Per the germline V gene, CDR1 is DFQATT and CDR2 is SNEGSKA (reference sequence).

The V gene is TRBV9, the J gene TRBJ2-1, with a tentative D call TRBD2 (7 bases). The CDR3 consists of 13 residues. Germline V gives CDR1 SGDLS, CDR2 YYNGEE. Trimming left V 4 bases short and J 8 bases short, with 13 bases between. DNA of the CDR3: TGTGCCAGCAGCTCTTTAGGGGGGGATGAGCAGTTCTTC. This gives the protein CASSSLGGDEQFF.

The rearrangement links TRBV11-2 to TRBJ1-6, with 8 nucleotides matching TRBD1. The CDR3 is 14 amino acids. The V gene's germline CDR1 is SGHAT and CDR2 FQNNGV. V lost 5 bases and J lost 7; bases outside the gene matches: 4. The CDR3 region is CASSTGQVNSPLHF. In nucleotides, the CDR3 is TGTGCCAGCAGCACGGGACAGGTGAATTCACCCCTCCACTTT. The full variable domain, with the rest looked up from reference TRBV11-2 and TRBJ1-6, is EAGVAQSPRYKIIEKRQSVAFWCNPISGHATLYWYQQILGQGPKLLIQFQNNGVVDDSQLPKDRFSAERLKGVDSTLKIQPAKLEDSAVYLCASSTGQVNSPLHFGNGTRLTVT.

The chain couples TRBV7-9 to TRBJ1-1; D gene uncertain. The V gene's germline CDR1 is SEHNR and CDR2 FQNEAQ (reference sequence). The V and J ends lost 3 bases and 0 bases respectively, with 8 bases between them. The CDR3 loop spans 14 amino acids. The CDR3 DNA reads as TGTGCCAGCAGCTTCAGTGCGCTGAACACTGAAGCTTTCTTT. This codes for CASSFSALNTEAFF.

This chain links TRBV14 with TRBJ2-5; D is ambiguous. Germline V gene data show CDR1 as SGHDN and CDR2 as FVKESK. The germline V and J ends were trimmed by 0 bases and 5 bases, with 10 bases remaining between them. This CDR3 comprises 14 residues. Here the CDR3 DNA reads TGTGCCAGCAGCCAAGAGTGGGATACGGAGACCCAGTACTTC. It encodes CASSQEWDTETQYF.

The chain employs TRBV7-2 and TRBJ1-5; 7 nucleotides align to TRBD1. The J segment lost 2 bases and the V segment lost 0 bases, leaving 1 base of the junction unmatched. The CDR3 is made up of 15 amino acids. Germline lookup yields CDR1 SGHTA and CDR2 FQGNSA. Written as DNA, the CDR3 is TGTGCCAGCAGCTTAGCTGGACAGGGCAATCAGCCCCAGCATTTT. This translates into CASSLAGQGNQPQHF.

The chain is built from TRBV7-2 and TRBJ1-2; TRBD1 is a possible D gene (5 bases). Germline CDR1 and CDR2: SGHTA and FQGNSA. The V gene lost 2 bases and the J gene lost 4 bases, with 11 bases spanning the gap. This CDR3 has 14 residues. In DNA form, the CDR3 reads TGTGCCAGCAGCTTAAACGGGGGAATCTATGGCTACACCTTC. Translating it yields CASSLNGGIYGYTF.

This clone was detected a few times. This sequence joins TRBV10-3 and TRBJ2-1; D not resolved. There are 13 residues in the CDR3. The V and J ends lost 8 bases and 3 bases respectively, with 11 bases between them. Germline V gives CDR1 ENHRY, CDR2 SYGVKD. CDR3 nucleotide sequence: TGTGCCATCCTAGATGGGTACTACAATGAGCAGTTCTTC. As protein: CAILDGYYNEQFF.

In DNA form, the CDR3 reads TGTGCCAGCAGCCCGATGACAGGGAGTGTAGAAAAACTGTTTTTT. This codes for CASSPMTGSVEKLFF. The chain uses TRBV4-2 and TRBJ1-4; the match to TRBD1 covers 7 bases. There are 15 residues in the CDR3. With 4 bases clipped from V and 8 bases from J, the junction kept 10 bases outside the gene matches. Germline V gives CDR1 LGHNA, CDR2 YNFKEQ.

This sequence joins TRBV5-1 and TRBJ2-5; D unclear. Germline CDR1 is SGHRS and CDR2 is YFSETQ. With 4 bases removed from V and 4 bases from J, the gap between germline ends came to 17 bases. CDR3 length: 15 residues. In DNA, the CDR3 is TGCGCCAGCAGCCAACGGAACGGGCGCGGAGAGACCCAGTACTTC. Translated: CASSQRNGRGETQYF.

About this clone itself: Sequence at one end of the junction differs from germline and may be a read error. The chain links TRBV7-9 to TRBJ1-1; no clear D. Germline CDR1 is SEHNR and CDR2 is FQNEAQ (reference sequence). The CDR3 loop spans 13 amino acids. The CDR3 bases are TGTGCCAGCAGCCTAGTGTTGAACACTGAGGCTTTCTTT. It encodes CASSLVLNTEAFF.

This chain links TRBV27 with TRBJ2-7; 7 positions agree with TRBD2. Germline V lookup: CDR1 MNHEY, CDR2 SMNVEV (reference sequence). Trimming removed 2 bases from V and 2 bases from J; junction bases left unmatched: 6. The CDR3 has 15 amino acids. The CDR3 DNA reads TGTGCCAGCAGTTTAATGGGGGGGTCTCCCTACGAGCAGTACTTC. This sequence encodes CASSLMGGSPYEQYF.

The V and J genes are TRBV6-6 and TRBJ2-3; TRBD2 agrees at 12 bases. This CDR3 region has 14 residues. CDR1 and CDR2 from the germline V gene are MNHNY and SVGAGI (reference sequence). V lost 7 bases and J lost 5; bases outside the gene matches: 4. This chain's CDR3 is CASNLAGGLDTQYF. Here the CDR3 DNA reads TGTGCCAGCAATCTAGCGGGGGGGCTAGATACGCAGTATTTT.

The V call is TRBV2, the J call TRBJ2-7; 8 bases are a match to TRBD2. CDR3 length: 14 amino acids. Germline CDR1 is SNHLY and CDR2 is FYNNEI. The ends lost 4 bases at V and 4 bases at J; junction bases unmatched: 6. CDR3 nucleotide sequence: TGTGCCAGCAGTGGGTCGCGGGGGGCTTACGAGCAGTACTTC. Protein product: CASSGSRGAYEQYF.

CDR3 bases: TGCGCCAGCAGCTTGCTGGCGGGGGGGTTACAAGAGACCCAGTACTTC. Translation: CASSLLAGGLQETQYF. This chain joins TRBV5-1 and TRBJ2-5, with 9 bases identical to TRBD2. Per germline, CDR1 SGHRS and CDR2 YFSETQ. The CDR3 is 16 amino acids. V shed 1 base and J 2 bases; nucleotides not matched to a gene: 6.

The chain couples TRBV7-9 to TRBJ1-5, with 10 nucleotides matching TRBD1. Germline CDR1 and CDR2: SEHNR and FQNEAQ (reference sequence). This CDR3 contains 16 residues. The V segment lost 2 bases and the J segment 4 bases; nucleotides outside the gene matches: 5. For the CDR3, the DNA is TGTGCCAGCAGCTTACGAGGACAGGGGGGGAATCAGCCCCAGCATTTT. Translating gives CASSLRGQGGNQPQHF. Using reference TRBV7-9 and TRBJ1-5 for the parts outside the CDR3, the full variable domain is DTGVSQNPRHKITKRGQNVTFRCDPISEHNRLYWYRQTLGQGPEFLTYFQNEAQLEKSRLLSDRFSAERPKGSFSTLEIQRTEQGDSAMYLCASSLRGQGGNQPQHFGDGTRLSIL.

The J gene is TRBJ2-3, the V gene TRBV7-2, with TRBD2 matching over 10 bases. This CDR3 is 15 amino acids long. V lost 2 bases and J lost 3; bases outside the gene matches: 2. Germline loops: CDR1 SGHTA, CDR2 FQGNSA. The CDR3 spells CASSLTSGETDTQYF. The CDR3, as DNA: TGTGCCAGCAGCTTAACTAGCGGGGAAACAGATACGCAGTATTTT.

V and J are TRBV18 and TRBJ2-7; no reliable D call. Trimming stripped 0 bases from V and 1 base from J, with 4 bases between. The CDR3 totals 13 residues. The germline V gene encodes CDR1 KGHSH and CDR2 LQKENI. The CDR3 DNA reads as TGTGCCAGCTCACCACCGGAATCCTACGAGCAGTACTTC. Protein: CASSPPESYEQYF.

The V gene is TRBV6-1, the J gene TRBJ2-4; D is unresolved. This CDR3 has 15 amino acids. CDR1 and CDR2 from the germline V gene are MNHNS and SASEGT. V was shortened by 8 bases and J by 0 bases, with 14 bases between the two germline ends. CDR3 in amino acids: CASYFTLVAKNIQYF. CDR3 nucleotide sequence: TGTGCCAGCTATTTCACGCTAGTAGCCAAAAACATTCAGTACTTC.

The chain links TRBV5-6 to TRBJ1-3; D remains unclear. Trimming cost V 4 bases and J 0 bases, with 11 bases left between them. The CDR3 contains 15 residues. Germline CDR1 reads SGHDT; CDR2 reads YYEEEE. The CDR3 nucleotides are TGTGCCAGCAGCCCCCGGCTGAACTCTGGAAACACCATATATTTT. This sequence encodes CASSPRLNSGNTIYF.

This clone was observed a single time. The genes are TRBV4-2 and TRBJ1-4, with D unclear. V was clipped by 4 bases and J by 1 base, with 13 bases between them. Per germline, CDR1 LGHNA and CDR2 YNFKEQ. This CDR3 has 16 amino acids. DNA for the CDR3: TGTGCCAGCAGCCGAAACAGCGAGGGAACTAATGAAAAACTGTTTTTT. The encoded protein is CASSRNSEGTNEKLFF.

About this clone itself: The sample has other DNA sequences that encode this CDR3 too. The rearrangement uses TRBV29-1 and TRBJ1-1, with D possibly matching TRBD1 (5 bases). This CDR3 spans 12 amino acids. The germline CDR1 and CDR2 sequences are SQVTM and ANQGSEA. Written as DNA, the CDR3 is TGCAGTGTTAAGGACACCTACACTGAAGCTTTCTTT. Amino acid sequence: CSVKDTYTEAFF.

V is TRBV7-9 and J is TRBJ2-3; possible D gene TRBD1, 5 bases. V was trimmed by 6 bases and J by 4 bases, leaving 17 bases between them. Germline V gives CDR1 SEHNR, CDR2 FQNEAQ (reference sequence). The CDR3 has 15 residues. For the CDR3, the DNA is TGTGCCAGCAGTCAAGAAGGGGTTGGTTCAGATACGCAGTATTTT. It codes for CASSQEGVGSDTQYF.

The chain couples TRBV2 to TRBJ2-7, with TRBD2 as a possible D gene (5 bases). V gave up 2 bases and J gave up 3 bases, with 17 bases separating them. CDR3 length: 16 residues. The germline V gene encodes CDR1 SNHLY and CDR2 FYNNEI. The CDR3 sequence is CASSEPVAPRGYEQYF. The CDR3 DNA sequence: TGTGCCAGCAGTGAACCTGTGGCCCCCCGGGGCTACGAGCAGTACTTC.

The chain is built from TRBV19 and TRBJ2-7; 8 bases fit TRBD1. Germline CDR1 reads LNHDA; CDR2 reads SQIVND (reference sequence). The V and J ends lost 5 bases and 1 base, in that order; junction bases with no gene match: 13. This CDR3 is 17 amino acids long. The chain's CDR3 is CASSRTSGTGESYEQYF. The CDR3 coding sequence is TGTGCCAGTAGTCGAACATCCGGGACAGGAGAATCCTACGAGCAGTACTTC.

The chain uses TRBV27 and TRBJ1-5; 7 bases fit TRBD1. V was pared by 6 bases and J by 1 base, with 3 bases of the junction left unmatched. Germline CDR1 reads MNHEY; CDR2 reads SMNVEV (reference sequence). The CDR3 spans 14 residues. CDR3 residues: CASRPGQSNQPQHF. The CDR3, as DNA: TGTGCCAGCAGACCGGGACAGAGCAATCAGCCCCAGCATTTT.

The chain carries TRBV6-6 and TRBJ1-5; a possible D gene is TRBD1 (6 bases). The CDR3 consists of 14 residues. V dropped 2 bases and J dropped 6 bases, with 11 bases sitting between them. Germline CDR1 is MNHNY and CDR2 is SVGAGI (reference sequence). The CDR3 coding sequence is TGTGCCAGCAGTTACGCGGGGGCGGTTCAGCCCCAGCATTTT. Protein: CASSYAGAVQPQHF.